This T cell receptor beta chain is from a study of cytomegalovirus exposure and HLA in healthy donors. Whole-study context: There were several hundred genotyped donors. Of these, roughly 82% fell in the genetic ancestry cluster associated with self-reported Caucasian donors.

The PCR made use of 60 Vbeta and 13 Jbeta primers. In the authors' methods: In a later analysis, the count reached about 82 million unique TCR beta chains, with roughly 11 million shared. The repertoire was sequenced with immunoSEQ multiplex PCR; TCRdb's copy has only in-frame clones and lacks some. Clonal size and the V and J genes are those of that table, whereas D and trimming came from the DNA. The data contain under 150,000 clones, 70% to 80% of them singletons. In its sample, this clone was seen a few times. The antigen remains unidentified. With V trimmed by 5 bases and J by 4 bases, 8 bases remained unmatched. Germline V gene data show CDR1 as SEHNR and CDR2 as FQNEAQ (reference sequence). The CDR3 is 14 amino acids. Findings and caveats of the study: Cytomegalovirus status was reportedly diagnosed by the classifier with high specificity and sensitivity. In vitro experiments confirmed that three CMV-associated chains were specific for CMV antigens.

The chain combines TRBV7-9 with TRBJ2-7, with 7 bases identical to TRBD2. This TCR derives from a woman in her forties in good health and CMV-seropositive. The sequencing sample was made of PBMCs. CDR3 residues: CASSPPGLQYEQYF. The CDR3 coding sequence is TGTGCCAGCAGCCCTCCGGGACTACAATACGAGCAGTACTTC.